Below, 20 T cell receptor beta chains from the same sample are listed, as sequenced in a study of blood T cells in healthy people across ages. Then a second PCR, running roughly 7 to 12 cycles, was carried out with a sample-barcoded 5' primer and a J-beta primer mix. TCRdb reanalysed the 5' RACE reads using MiXCR and keeps one entry per CDR3 protein. The sample has 650,000 to 1,000,000 distinct CDR3 sequences, about 47% seen once. The sample was blood. The source is a man at least 80 years old in good health.

Points on this clonotype: Since a much larger clone is just one base distant, this may be a read error. V is TRBV11-2 and J is TRBJ2-1, with D uncertain. Per germline, CDR1 SGHAT and CDR2 FQNNGV. V was cut by 3 bases and J by 0 bases, with 12 bases left in between. The CDR3 is 16 residues long. The CDR3 loop reads CASSLLGRSSYNEQFF. The CDR3 nucleotides are TGTGCCAGCAGCTTGCTCGGGCGGAGCTCCTACAATGAGCAGTTCTTC.

There are a few counts of this clonotype. The chain has TRBV11-2 and TRBJ2-1; D is possibly TRBD2 (5 bases). Germline V gives CDR1 SGHAT, CDR2 FQNNGV. The V end lost 3 bases, the J end lost 7 bases, and 10 bases lay between the germline ends. This CDR3 comprises 13 residues. The CDR3 coding sequence is TGTGCCAGCAGCTTCGGCGGGCAGAATGAGCAGTTCTTC. Its protein product is CASSFGGQNEQFF.

There are a few counts of this clonotype. The chain couples TRBV7-2 to TRBJ2-1, with TRBD2 identical over 11 bases. V lost 3 bases and J lost 0; bases outside the gene matches: 7. This CDR3 has 18 amino acids. Per the germline V gene, CDR1 is SGHTA and CDR2 is FQGNSA. CDR3 bases: TGTGCCAGCAGCTTTAGCGGGAGGGCCTATAACTCCTACAATGAGCAGTTCTTC. This encodes CASSFSGRAYNSYNEQFF.

This clonotype has more than one count but fewer than ten. The chain couples TRBV7-6 to TRBJ2-1; 12 bases align to TRBD2. CDR3 length: 16 residues. The V and J ends lost 5 bases and 9 bases, in that order; junction bases with no gene match: 11. Germline V gene data show CDR1 as SGHVS and CDR2 as FNYEAQ. The CDR3 sequence is CASSLTTSGRMAEQFF. The CDR3 DNA follows: TGTGCCAGCAGCCTGACGACTAGCGGGAGAATGGCTGAGCAGTTCTTC.

V gene TRBV7-2 combines with J gene TRBJ1-2; no firm D call. CDR1 is SGHTA and CDR2 is FQGNSA in the germline V gene. The CDR3 extends over 13 amino acids. Trimming left V 5 bases short and J 8 bases short, with 15 bases between. CDR3 sequence: CASSPTDREGYTF. Here the CDR3 DNA reads TGTGCCAGCAGCCCCACAGACCGGGAAGGCTACACCTTC. Full variable domain (remainder filled in from reference TRBV7-2 and TRBJ1-2): GAGVSQSPSNKVTEKGKDVELRCDPISGHTALYWYRQSLGQGLEFLIYFQGNSAPDKSGLPSDRFSAERTGGSVSTLTIQRTQQEDSAVYLCASSPTDREGYTFGSGTRLTVV.

Only a few counts were recorded for this clonotype. The genes are TRBV7-7 and TRBJ2-7, with 8 bases matching TRBD1. This CDR3 is 19 amino acids long. With 5 bases clipped from V and 7 bases from J, the junction kept 25 bases outside the gene matches. Germline CDR1 SSHAT, CDR2 FNYEAQ (reference sequence). The DNA of the CDR3 is TGTGCCAGCAGCCATATCTCGGGACAGGTTTCTAAAAGCGATGGGGAGCAGTACTTC. Protein product: CASSHISGQVSKSDGEQYF.

This clonotype came up a few times. The V call is TRBV30, the J call TRBJ2-7; 9 bases are a match to TRBD1. CDR3 length: 14 amino acids. The ends lost 3 bases at V and 3 bases at J; junction bases unmatched: 6. The germline CDR1 and CDR2 sequences are GTSNPN and SVGIG (reference sequence). CDR3 protein: CAWSSGTGNYEQYF. In DNA form, the CDR3 reads TGTGCCTGGAGCTCCGGGACAGGGAACTACGAGCAGTACTTC.

This rearrangement joins TRBV7-6 to TRBJ1-4; a possible D gene is TRBD1 (6 bases). The germline CDR1 and CDR2 sequences are SGHVS and FNYEAQ. This CDR3 spans 14 amino acids. Trimming cost V 3 bases and J 6 bases, with 11 bases left between them. CDR3: CASSLGGSDEKLFF. The CDR3, as DNA: TGTGCCAGCAGCTTGGGGGGCAGTGATGAAAAACTGTTTTTT.

The rearrangement uses TRBV20-1 and TRBJ2-3; 10 bases fit TRBD2. The V gene's germline CDR1 is DFQATT and CDR2 SNEGSKA (reference sequence). The CDR3 covers 13 residues. The CDR3 spells CSRAGGPTDTQYF. CDR3 DNA: TGCAGCCGAGCGGGGGGGCCGACAGATACGCAGTATTTT.

V usage is TRBV27 and J usage is TRBJ2-1; D may be TRBD2 (6 bases). The DNA end lines up better with TRBJ2-7; the J call may be wrong. Germline values: CDR1 MNHEY, CDR2 SMNVEV (reference sequence). The CDR3 runs 17 residues. The CDR3 sequence: CASSPAGTGRSYNEQYF. The CDR3 DNA reads as TGTGCCAGCAGCCCGGCCGGGACTGGGCGCTCCTACAATGAGCAGTACTTC.

With respect to this clonotype: This clone may be a read error of a much larger clone one base away. The chain couples TRBV12-3 or TRBV12-4 to TRBJ2-1; TRBD1 agrees at 8 bases. J gave up 6 bases and V 7 bases, and 8 bases lay outside the gene matches. This CDR3 contains 14 residues. DNA for the CDR3: TGTGCCAGCACCCAGGGGGCGTACTGCAATGAGCAGTTCTTC. This gives the protein CASTQGAYCNEQFF.

This clonotype was counted a few times. The V and J genes are TRBV7-2 and TRBJ2-3; D remains unclear. The CDR3 consists of 13 residues. Germline-derived CDR1 and CDR2 are SGHTA and FQGNSA. Trimming removed 1 base at V and 6 bases at J, with 8 bases between. CDR3 loop: CASSLGAWDTQYF. In nucleotides, the CDR3 is TGTGCCAGCAGCTTAGGTGCGTGGGATACGCAGTATTTT.

This clonotype was counted only a few times. The rearrangement uses TRBV2 and TRBJ2-5, with a possible D match to TRBD2 (6 bases). Germline CDR1 is SNHLY and CDR2 is FYNNEI. Trimming cost V 3 bases and J 5 bases, with 13 bases left between them. The CDR3 is 14 residues long. CDR3 DNA sequence: TGTGCCAGCAGTGATCTAGTCGCGGGGGAGACCCAGTACTTC. Protein: CASSDLVAGETQYF.

The chain employs TRBV7-2 and TRBJ2-6; 7 nucleotides align to TRBD1. Germline-derived CDR1 and CDR2 are SGHTA and FQGNSA. After removal of 5 bases from V and 3 bases from J, the junction contained 7 bases not matched to a gene. There are 16 residues in the CDR3. This chain's CDR3 is CASSPGQVVGANVLTF. The CDR3 DNA sequence: TGTGCCAGCAGCCCAGGACAGGTCGTTGGGGCCAACGTCCTGACTTTC.

The V call is TRBV5-1, the J call TRBJ1-2, with a possible D match to TRBD1 (5 bases). CDR3 size: 14 residues. The germline V gene encodes CDR1 SGHRS and CDR2 YFSETQ. V dropped 4 bases and J dropped 3 bases, with 13 bases sitting between them. This CDR3 reads CASSASGSHYGYTF. In nucleotides, the CDR3 is TGCGCCAGCAGCGCCTCAGGGTCCCACTATGGCTACACCTTC.

This clonotype appeared a few times. The chain is built from TRBV9 and TRBJ2-3; 7 nucleotides agree with TRBD2. Germline CDR1 and CDR2: SGDLS and YYNGEE. V dropped 3 bases and J dropped 2; count of bases not matched to a gene: 3. This CDR3 has 14 amino acids. The CDR3 bases are TGTGCCAGCAGCGAGAGCGGGAACACAGATACGCAGTATTTT. It codes for CASSESGNTDTQYF.

V usage is TRBV7-2 and J usage is TRBJ2-1; D is undetermined. Per germline, CDR1 SGHTA and CDR2 FQGNSA. V lost 5 bases and J 0 bases, leaving 11 bases between the germline ends. This CDR3 is built from 15 residues. CDR3 sequence: CASSNTPGSYNEQFF. Here the CDR3 DNA reads TGTGCCAGCAGCAATACTCCAGGCTCCTACAATGAGCAGTTCTTC. Using reference TRBV7-2 and TRBJ2-1 for the parts outside the CDR3, the full variable domain is GAGVSQSPSNKVTEKGKDVELRCDPISGHTALYWYRQSLGQGLEFLIYFQGNSAPDKSGLPSDRFSAERTGGSVSTLTIQRTQQEDSAVYLCASSNTPGSYNEQFFGPGTRLTVL.

This clonotype was detected a few times. Here the CDR3 DNA reads TGTGCCAGCAGCGTACAGGGGGGGTCGTCCAAAAACATTCAGTACTTC. Its translation is CASSVQGGSSKNIQYF. V is TRBV11-1 and J is TRBJ2-4; a possible D gene is TRBD1 (8 bases). Trimming shortened V by 5 bases and J by 2 bases, and 16 bases separated the two germline ends. In germline, CDR1 is SGHAT, CDR2 FQDESV (reference sequence). The CDR3 has 16 amino acids.

This chain links TRBV19 with TRBJ2-4; unclear D gene. The J call may be incorrect, as the DNA end agrees better with TRBJ2-7. Germline CDR1 reads LNHDA; CDR2 reads SQIVND (reference sequence). The CDR3 length is 13 residues. CDR3 in amino acids: CASSNPSRSEQYF. CDR3 DNA sequence: TGTGCCAGTAGTAATCCGAGCCGGAGCGAGCAGTACTTC.

In its sample, this clonotype was seen many times. The chain is built from TRBV12-3 or TRBV12-4 and TRBJ2-7; D not certain. The CDR3 sequence is 13 residues long. Trimming removed 6 bases from V and 1 base from J, with 10 bases in between. As DNA, the CDR3 is TGTGCCAGCAGGCAGACACCGTCCTACGAGCAGTACTTC. It translates to CASRQTPSYEQYF.